This TCR beta chain emerged from a study of T cells after yellow fever vaccination. Study-wide results and limits: A faster peak, day 5 versus 15, was reached by the weaker secondary response.

MiXCR was run by TCRdb on the 5' RACE reads, yielding one entry per CDR3 protein. The table shows approximately 550,000 distinct CDR3 sequences, with about 19% occurring only once. The CDR3 has 15 residues. V shed 3 bases and J shed 1 base, with 14 bases lying between them. Germline V gene sequence: CDR1 DFQATT, CDR2 SNEGSKA (reference sequence). As regards this clonotype: The target antigen is unknown.

The sequenced sample was PBMCs, obtained 15 days after the yellow fever booster vaccination. The TCR sequence derives from a man aged 25-45 years who received the YFV17D yellow fever vaccine. The rearrangement links TRBV20-1 to TRBJ2-3, with a weak D call TRBD2 (5 bases). CDR3 loop: CSASGETSRTDTQYF. CDR3 bases: TGCAGTGCTAGCGGGGAAACTTCTCGCACAGATACGCAGTATTTT.